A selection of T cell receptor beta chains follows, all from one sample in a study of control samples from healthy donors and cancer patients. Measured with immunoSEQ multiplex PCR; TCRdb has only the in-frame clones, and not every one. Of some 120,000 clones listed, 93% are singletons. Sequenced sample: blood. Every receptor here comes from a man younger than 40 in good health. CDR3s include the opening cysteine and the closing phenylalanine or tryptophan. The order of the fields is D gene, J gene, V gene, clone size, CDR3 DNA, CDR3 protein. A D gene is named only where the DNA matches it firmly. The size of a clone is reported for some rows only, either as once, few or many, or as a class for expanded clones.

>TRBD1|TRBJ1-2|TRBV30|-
TGTGCCTGGAGTCCCGGGACAGTCTATGGCTACACCTTC
CAWSPGTVYGYTF
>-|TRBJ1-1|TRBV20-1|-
TGCAGTACGGGACAGAACACTGAAGCTTTCTTT
CSTGQNTEAFF
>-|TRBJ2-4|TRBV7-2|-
TGTGCCAGCAGCTTCAGCTTCTTGGCCAAAAACATTCAGTACTTC
CASSFSFLAKNIQYF
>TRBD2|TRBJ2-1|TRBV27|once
TGTGCCAGCAGTCCATCCCTGACTAGCGGGGTTTACAATGAGCAGTTCTTC
CASSPSLTSGVYNEQFF
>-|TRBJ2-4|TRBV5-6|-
TGTGCCAGCAGCTTGGGGGACGGTGCATGGAGGTACATTCAGTACTTC
CASSLGDGAWRYIQYF
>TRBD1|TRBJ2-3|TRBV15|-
TGTGCCACCAGCAGAGTCCCAGGGGGATCAATAGGGACGCAGTATTTT
CATSRVPGGSIGTQYF
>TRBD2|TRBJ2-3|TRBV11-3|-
TGTGCCAGCAGCCGGGGGGGGGCTGAGGAAGATACGCAGTATTTT
CASSRGGAEEDTQYF
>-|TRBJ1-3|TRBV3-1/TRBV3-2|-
TGTGCCAGCAGCCCGCCCCGACAGCTCTCTGGAAACACCATATATTTT
CASSPPRQLSGNTIYF
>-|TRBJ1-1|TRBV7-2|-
TGTGCCAGCAGCTTATCCGAAGGCACTGAAGCTTTCTTT
CASSLSEGTEAFF
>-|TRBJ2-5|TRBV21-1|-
TGTGCCAGCAGCAAAGCGCTTCGGACGAAAGAAGAGACCCAGTACTTC
CASSKALRTKEETQYF
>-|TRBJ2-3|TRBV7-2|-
TGTGCCAGCAGCTTACGCCCTAGCACAGATACGCAGTATTTT
CASSLRPSTDTQYF
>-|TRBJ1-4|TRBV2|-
TGTGCCAGCAGTGAAGGGCCGGCAACTAATGAAAAACTGTTTTTT
CASSEGPATNEKLFF
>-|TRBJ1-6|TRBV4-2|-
TGTGCCAGCAGCCAGGGGGTGGATCTGGCCCTCCACTTT
CASSQGVDLALHF
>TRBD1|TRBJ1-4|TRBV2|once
TGTGCCAGCAGGGACGGACAGGGCGTGGAAAAACTGTTTTTT
CASRDGQGVEKLFF
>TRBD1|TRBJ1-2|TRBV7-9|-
TGTGCCAGCAGCTATCCCCCGGGTGGAGGGGGCTCAGCTAACTATGGCTACACCTTC
CASSYPPGGGGSANYGYTF
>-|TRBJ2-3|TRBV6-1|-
TGTGCCAGCAGTGAATGGTTGGCAGGGGTTAGCACAGATACGCAGTATTTT
CASSEWLAGVSTDTQYF
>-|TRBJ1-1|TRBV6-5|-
TGTGCCAGCAGTTTTAAGGGGCTGGGAGCTTTCTTT
CASSFKGLGAFF
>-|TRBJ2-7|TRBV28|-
TGTGCCAGCAGTTGGTCGGGGGGCAACGAGCAGTACTTC
CASSWSGGNEQYF
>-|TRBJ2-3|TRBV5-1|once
TGCGCCAGCAGCTTGCGGGGAATGGGCACAGATACGCAGTATTTT
CASSLRGMGTDTQYF
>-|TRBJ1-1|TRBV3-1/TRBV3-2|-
TGTGCCAGCAGTTCCTTACGGCTGGCTGAAGCTTTCTTT
CASSSLRLAEAFF
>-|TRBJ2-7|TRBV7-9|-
TGTGCCAGCAGCTTAGGCGGACTTTTCTACGAGCAGTACTTC
CASSLGGLFYEQYF
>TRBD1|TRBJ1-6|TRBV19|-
TGTGCCAGTAACCCAGGGGGCAATTCACCCCTCCACTTT
CASNPGGNSPLHF
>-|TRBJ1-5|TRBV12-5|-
TGTGCTAGTGGTTTGGTACTGTTGGATCTCAGCCTCAATCAGCCCCAGCATTTT
CASGLVLLDLSLNQPQHF
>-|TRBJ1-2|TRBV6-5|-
TGTGCCAGCAGCGGACAGAACTATGGCTACACCTTC
CASSGQNYGYTF
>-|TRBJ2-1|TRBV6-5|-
TGTGCCAGCAGTTACTTAGGGGAGCAGTTCTTC
CASSYLGEQFF
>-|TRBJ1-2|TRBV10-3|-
TGTGCCATCAGTGAGTCGGGACGACGCTCTCGGGGCTACACCTTC
CAISESGRRSRGYTF
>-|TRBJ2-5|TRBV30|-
TGTGCCTGGAGTTGGTTCCAAGAGACCCAGTACTTC
CAWSWFQETQYF
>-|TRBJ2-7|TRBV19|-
TGTGCCAGTAGTCCGGGACACGAATACGAGCAGTACTTC
CASSPGHEYEQYF
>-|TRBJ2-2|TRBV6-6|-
TGTGCCAGCAGTTACTCGGACGGGTCCATCGGGGAGCTGTTTTTT
CASSYSDGSIGELFF
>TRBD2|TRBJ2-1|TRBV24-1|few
TGTGCCACCAGTGATCCTTCCCGGGGGGGGTGGGATGAGCAGTTCTTC
CATSDPSRGGWDEQFF
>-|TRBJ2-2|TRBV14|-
TGTGCCAGCAGCCCAGCTCCGAAGCTCACGAACACCGGGGAGCTGTTTTTT
CASSPAPKLTNTGELFF
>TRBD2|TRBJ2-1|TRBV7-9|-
TGTGCCAGCAGCTTAGCGAATGCGGGGGGGAGTGAGCAGTTCTTC
CASSLANAGGSEQFF
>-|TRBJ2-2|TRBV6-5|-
TGTGCCAGCCGACGCACCCCTTCGAACGGGGAGCTGTTTTTT
CASRRTPSNGELFF
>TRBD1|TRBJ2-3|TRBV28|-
TGTGCCAGCAGTCAGGGGGTAGGGCGTGATACGCAGTATTTT
CASSQGVGRDTQYF
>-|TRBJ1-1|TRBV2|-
TGTGCCAGCAGCGTTATCACCACAGGGTATATGAACACTGAAGCTTTCTTT
CASSVITTGYMNTEAFF
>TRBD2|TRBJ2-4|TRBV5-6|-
TGTGCCAGCAGCCCGACTAGCGGAAACATTCAGTACTTC
CASSPTSGNIQYF
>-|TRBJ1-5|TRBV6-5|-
TGTGCCAGCAGATACAGCAATCAGCCCCAGCATTTT
CASRYSNQPQHF
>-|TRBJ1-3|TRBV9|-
TGTGCCAGCAGCGCCTCACAGGGTACGGCTGGAAACACCATATATTTT
CASSASQGTAGNTIYF
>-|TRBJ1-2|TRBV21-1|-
TGTGCCAGCAGCAACGGAGGGGACGACTATGGCTACACCTTC
CASSNGGDDYGYTF
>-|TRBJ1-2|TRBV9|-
TGTGCCAGCAGCATGGACAGTAGGGATGGCTACACCTTC
CASSMDSRDGYTF
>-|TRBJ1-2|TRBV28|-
TGTGCCAGCGGGAACGGGATTCGGTATGGCTACACCTTC
CASGNGIRYGYTF
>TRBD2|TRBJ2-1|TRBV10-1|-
TGCGCCAGCAGTGAGTCGTCCCCGGGACTAGCGGGGGCGGATGAGCAGTTCTTC
CASSESSPGLAGADEQFF
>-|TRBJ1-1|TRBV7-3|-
TGTGCCAGCAGCTTATTCGCGGGATCCAAAGCTTTCTTT
CASSLFAGSKAFF
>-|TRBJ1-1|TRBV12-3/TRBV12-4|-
TGTGCCAGCTCAGGTTGGACCACTGAAGCTTTCTTT
CASSGWTTEAFF
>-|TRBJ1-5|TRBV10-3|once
TGTGCCATCAGTGAGGGGGGAAATAGCAATCAGCCCCAGCATTTT
CAISEGGNSNQPQHF
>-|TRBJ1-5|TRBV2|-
TGTGCCAGCAGAGGATGGGGATTAGATCAGCCCCAGCATTTT
CASRGWGLDQPQHF
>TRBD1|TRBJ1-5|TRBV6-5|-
TGTGCCAGCAACATACAGGGGGGACAGCCCCAGCATTTT
CASNIQGGQPQHF